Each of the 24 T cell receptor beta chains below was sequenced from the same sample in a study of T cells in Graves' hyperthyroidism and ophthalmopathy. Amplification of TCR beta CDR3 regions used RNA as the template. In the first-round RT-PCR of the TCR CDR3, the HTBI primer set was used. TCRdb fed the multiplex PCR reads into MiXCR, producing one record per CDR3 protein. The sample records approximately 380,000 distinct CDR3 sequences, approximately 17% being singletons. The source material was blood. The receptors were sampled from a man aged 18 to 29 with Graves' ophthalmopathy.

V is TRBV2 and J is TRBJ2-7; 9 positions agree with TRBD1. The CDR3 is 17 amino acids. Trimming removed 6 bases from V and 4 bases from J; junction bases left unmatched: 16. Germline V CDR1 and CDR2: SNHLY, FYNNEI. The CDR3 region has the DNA TGTGCCAGCAGCCGACCCACTACCGGGACAGGGTTGTACGAGCAGTACTTC. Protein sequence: CASSRPTTGTGLYEQYF.

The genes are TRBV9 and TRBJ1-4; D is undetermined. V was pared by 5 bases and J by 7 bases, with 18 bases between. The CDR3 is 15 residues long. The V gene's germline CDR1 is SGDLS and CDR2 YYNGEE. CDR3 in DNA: TGTGCCAGCAGTCCTTTCGGACTGGAGGGTGAAAAACTGTTTTTT. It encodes CASSPFGLEGEKLFF.

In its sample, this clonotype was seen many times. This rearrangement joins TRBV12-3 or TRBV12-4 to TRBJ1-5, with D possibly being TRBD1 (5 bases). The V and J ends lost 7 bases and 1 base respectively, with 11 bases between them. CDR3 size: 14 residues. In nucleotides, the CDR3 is TGTGCCAGCAACCTCCGGGGGAGCAATCAGCCCCAGCATTTT. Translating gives CASNLRGSNQPQHF.

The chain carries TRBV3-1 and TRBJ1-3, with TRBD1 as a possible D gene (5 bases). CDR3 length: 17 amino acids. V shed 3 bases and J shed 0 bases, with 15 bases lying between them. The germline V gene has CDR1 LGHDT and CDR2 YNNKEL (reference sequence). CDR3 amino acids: CASSQDPWGRSGNTIYF. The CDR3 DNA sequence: TGTGCCAGCAGCCAGGACCCCTGGGGCCGCTCTGGAAACACCATATATTTT.

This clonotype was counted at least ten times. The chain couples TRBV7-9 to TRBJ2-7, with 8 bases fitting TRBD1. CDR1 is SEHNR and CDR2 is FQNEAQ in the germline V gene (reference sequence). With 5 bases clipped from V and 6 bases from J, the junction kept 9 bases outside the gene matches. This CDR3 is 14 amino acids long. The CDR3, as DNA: TGTGCCAGCAGCCCCGACAGGGGCCCCCGCGAGCAGTACTTC. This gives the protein CASSPDRGPREQYF.

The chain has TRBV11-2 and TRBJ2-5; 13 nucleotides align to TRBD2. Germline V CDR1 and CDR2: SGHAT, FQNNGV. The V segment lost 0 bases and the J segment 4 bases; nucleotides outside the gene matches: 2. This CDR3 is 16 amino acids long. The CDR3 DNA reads TGTGCCAGCAGCTTAGAACTAGCGGGGGGGCTAGAGACCCAGTACTTC. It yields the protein CASSLELAGGLETQYF.

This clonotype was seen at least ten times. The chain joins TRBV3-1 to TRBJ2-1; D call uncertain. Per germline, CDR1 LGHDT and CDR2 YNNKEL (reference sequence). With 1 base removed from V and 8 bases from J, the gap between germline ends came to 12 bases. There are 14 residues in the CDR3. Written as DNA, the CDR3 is TGTGCCAGCAGCCAAGTGTCTGAGGTTTATGAGCAGTTCTTC. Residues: CASSQVSEVYEQFF.

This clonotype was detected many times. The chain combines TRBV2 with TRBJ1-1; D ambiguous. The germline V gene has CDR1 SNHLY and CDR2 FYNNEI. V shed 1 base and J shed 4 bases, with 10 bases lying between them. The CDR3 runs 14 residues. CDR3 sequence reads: CASSEDGLGTEAFF. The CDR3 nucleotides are TGTGCCAGCAGTGAAGACGGTCTGGGCACTGAAGCTTTCTTT.

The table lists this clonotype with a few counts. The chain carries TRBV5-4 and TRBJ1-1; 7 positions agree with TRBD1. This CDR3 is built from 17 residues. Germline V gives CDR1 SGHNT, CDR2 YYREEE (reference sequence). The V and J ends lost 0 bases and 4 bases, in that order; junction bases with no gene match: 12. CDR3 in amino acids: CASSLGAGGGYGTEAFF. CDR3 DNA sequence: TGTGCCAGCAGCTTGGGGGCAGGGGGTGGGTATGGCACTGAAGCTTTCTTT.

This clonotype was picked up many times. The CDR3 spells CATSDRQDFSQPQHF. The CDR3 DNA reads as TGTGCCACCAGTGATCGACAGGACTTCAGTCAGCCCCAGCATTTT. This rearrangement joins TRBV24-1 to TRBJ1-5; the D gene is possibly TRBD1 (6 bases). The CDR3 totals 15 residues. V gave up 3 bases and J gave up 6 bases, with 14 bases separating them. The germline CDR1 and CDR2 sequences are KGHDR and SFDVKD.

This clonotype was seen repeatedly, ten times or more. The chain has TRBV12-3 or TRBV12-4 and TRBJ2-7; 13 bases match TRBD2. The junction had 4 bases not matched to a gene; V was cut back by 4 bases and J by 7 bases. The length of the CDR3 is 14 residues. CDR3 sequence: CASSSRLAGGEQYF. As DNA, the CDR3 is TGTGCCAGCAGTTCTAGACTAGCGGGGGGAGAGCAGTACTTC.

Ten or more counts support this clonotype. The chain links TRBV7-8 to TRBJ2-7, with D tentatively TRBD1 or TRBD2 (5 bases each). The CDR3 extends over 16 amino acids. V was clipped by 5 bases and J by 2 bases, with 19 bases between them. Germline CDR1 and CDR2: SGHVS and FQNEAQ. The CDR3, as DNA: TGTGCCAGCAGCGCTACCAGGCTGGGACGGACCTACGAGCAGTACTTC. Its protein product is CASSATRLGRTYEQYF.

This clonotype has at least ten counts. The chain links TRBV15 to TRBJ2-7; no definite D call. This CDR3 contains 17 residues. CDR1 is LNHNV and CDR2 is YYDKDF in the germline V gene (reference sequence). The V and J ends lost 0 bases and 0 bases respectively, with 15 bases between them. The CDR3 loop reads CATSRDRGGGSSYEQYF. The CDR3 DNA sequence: TGTGCCACCAGCAGAGATAGAGGCGGTGGAAGCTCCTACGAGCAGTACTTC.

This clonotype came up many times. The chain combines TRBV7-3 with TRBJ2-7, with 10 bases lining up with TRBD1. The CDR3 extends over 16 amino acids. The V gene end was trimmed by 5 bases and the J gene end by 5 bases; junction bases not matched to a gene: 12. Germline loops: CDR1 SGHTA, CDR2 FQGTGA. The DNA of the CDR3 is TGTGCCAGCAGCCCCGCTCCGGGACAGGGGATCAACGAGCAGTACTTC. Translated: CASSPAPGQGINEQYF. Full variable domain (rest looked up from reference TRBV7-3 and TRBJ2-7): GAGVSQTPSNKVTEKGKYVELRCDPISGHTALYWYRQSLGQGPEFLIYFQGTGAADDSGLPNDRFFAVRPEGSVSTLKIQRTERGDSAVYLCASSPAPGQGINEQYFGPGTRLTVT.

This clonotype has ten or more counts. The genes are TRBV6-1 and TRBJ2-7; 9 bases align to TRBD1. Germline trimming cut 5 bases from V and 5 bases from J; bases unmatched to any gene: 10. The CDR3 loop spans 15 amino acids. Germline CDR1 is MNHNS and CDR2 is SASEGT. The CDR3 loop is CASSRGGTGLDEQYF. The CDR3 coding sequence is TGTGCCAGCAGTCGAGGCGGGACAGGGCTTGACGAGCAGTACTTC.

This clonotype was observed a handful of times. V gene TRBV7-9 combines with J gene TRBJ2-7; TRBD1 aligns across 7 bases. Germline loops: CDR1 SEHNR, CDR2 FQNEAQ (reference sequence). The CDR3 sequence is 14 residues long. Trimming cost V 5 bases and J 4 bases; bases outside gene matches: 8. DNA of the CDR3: TGTGCCAGCAGCCCGAGCGGCAGGGGGTACGAGCAGTACTTC. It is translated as CASSPSGRGYEQYF.

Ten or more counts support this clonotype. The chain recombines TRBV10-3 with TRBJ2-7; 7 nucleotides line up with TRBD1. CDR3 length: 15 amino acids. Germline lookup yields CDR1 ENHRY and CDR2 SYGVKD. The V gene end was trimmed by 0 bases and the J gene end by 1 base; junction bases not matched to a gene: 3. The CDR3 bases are TGTGCCATCAGTGAGTCGAGGGACAGATCCTACGAGCAGTACTTC. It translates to CAISESRDRSYEQYF.

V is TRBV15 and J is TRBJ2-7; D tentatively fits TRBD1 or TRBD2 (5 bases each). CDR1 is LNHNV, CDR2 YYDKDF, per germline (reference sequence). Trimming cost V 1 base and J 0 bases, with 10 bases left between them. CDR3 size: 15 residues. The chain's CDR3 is CATSRGGTVSYEQYF. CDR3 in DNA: TGTGCCACCAGCAGAGGGGGGACGGTCTCCTACGAGCAGTACTTC.

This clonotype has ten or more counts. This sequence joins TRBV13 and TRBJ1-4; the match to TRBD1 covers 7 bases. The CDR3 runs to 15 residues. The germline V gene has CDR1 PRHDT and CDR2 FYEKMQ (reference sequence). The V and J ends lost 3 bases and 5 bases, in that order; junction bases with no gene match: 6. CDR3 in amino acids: CASSFSEQGNEKLFF. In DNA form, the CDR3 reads TGTGCCAGCAGCTTCTCGGAACAGGGGAATGAAAAACTGTTTTTT.

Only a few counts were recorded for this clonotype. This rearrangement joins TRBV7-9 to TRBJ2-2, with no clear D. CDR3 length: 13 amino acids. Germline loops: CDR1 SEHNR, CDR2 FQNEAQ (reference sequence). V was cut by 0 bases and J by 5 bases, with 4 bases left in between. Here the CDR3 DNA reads TGTGCCAGCAGCTTAGCGAGGACCGGGGAGCTGTTTTTT. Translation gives CASSLARTGELFF. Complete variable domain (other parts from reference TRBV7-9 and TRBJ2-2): DTGVSQNPRHKITKRGQNVTFRCDPISEHNRLYWYRQTLGQGPEFLTYFQNEAQLEKSRLLSDRFSAERPKGSFSTLEIQRTEQGDSAMYLCASSLARTGELFFGEGSRLTVL.

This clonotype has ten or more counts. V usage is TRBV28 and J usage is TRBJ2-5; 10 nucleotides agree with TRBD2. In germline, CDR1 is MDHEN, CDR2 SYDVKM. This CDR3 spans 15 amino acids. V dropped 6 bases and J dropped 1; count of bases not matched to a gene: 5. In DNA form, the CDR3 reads TGTGCCAGCAGAAAAAGCGGGGGGGCCCAAGAGACCCAGTACTTC. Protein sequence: CASRKSGGAQETQYF.

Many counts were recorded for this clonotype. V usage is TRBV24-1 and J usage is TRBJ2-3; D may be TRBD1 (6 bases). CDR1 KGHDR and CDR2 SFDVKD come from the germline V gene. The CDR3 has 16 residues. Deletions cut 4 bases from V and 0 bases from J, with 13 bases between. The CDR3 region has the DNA TGTGCCACCAGTGACCTCCGGGACACCAGCACAGATACGCAGTATTTT. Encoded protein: CATSDLRDTSTDTQYF.

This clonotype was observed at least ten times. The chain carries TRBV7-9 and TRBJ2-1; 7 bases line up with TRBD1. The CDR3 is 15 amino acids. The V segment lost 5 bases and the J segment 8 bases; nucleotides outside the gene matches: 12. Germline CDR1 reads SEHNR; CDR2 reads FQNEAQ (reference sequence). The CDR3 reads CASSRRDSTNDEQFF. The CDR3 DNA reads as TGTGCCAGCAGCCGCCGGGACAGTACGAATGATGAGCAGTTCTTC.

CDR3 sequence (DNA): TGTGCCACCAGCGCCCGGGGACAGGGAAGCGGCTACACCTTC. Translation gives CATSARGQGSGYTF. This chain uses TRBV15 with TRBJ1-2; 9 bases fit TRBD1. The trim removed 5 bases at V and 8 bases at J, leaving 9 bases unmatched. The CDR3 runs to 14 residues. CDR1 and CDR2 from the germline V gene are LNHNV and YYDKDF (reference sequence).